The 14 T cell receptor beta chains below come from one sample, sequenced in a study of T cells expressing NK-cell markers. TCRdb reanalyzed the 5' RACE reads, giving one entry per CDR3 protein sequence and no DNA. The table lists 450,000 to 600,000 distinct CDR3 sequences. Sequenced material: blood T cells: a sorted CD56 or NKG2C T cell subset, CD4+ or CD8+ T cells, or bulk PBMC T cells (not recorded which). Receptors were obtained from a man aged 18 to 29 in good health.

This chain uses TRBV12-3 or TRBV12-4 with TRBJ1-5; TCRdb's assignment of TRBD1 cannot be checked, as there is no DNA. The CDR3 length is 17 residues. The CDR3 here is CASSITGSPYSNQPQHF.

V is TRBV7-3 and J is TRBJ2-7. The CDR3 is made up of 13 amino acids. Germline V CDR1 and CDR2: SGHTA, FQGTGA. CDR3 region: CASSLYATYEQYF.

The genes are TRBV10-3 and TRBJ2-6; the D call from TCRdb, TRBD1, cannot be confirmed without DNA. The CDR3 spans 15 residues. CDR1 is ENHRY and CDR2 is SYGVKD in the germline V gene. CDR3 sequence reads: CAISQGQSGANVLTF.

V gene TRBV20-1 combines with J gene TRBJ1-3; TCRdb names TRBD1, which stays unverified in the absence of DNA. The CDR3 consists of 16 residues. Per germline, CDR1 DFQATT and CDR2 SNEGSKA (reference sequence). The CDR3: CSATPQGMVDGNTIYF.

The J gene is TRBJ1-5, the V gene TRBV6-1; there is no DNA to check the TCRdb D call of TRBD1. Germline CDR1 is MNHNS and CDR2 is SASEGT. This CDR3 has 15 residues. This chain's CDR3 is CASSERRGGNQPQHF.

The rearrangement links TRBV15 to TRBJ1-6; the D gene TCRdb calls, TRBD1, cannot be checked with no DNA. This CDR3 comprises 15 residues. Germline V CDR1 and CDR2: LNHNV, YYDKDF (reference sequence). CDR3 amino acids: CATSVQGAGNSPLHF.

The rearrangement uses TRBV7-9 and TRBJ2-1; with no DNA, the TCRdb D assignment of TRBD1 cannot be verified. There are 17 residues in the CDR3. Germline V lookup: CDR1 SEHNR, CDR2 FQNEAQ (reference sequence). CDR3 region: CASSLKARQGKIYEQFF.

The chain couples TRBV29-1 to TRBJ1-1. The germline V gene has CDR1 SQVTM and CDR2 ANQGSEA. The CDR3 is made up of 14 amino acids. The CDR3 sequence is CSVDKRQVNTEAFF.

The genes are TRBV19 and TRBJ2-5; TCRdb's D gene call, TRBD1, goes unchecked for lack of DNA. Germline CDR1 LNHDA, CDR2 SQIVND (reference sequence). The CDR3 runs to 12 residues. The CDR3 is CASSIPGETQYF. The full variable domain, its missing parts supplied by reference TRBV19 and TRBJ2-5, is DGGITQSPKYLFRKEGQNVTLSCEQNLNHDAMYWYRQDPGQGLRLIYYSQIVNDFQKGDIAEGYSVSREKKESFPLTVTSAQKNPTAFYLCASSIPGETQYFGPGTRLLVL.

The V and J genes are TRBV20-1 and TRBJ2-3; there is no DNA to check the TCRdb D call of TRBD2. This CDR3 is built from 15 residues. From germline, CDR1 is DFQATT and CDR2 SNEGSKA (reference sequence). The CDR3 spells CSAAWLARGADTQYF.

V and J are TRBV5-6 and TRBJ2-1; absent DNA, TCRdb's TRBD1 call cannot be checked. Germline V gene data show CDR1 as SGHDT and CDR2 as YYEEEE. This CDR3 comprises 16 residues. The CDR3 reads CASSLFYRGTSDEQFF.

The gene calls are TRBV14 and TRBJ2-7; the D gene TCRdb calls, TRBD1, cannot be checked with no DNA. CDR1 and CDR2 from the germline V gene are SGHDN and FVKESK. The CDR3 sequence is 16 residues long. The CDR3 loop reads CASSPYPGHLFSEQYF.

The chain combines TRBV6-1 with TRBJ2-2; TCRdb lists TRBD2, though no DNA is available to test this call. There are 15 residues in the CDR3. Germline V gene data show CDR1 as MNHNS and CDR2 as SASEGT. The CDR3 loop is CASKQSGRGTGELFF.

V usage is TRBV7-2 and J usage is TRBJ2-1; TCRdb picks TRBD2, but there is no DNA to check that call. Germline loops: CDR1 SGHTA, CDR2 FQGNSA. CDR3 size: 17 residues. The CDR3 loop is CASSLALGGVGRNEQFF.